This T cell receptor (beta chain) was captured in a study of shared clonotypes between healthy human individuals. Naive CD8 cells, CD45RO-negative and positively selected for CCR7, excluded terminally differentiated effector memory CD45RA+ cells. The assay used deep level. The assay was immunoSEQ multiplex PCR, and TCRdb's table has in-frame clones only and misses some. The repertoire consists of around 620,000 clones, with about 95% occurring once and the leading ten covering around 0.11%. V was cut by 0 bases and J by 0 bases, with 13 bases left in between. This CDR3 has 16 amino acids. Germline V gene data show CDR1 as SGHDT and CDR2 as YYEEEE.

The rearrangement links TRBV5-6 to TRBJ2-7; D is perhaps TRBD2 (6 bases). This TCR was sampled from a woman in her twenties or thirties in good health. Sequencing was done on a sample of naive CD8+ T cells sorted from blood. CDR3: CASSLGWGTASYEQYF. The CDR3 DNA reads TGTGCCAGCAGCTTGGGATGGGGGACTGCCTCCTACGAGCAGTACTTC.